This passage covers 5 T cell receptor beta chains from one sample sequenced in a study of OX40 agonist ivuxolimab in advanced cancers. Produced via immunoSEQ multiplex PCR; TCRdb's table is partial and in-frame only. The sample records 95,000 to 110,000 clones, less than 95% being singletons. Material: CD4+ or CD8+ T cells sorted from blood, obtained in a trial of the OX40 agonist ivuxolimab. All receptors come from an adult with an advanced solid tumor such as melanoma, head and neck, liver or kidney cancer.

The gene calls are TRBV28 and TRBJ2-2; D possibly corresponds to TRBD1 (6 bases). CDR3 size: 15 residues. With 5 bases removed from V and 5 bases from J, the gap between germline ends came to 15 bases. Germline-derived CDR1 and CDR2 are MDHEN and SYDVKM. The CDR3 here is CASSRPGQYTGELFF. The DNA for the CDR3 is TGTGCCAGCAGTCGACCGGGACAATATACCGGGGAGCTGTTTTTT.

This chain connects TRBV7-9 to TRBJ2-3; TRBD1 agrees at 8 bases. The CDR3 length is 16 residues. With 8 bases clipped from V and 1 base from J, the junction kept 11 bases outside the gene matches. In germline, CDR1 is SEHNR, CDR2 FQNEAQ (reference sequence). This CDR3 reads CASAIIDRGRTDTQYF. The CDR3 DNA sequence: TGTGCCAGCGCCATTATCGACAGGGGCCGCACAGATACGCAGTATTTT.

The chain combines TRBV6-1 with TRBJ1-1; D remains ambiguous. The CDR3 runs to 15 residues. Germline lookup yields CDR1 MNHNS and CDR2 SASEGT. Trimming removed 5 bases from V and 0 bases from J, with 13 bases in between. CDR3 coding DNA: TGTGCCAGCAGTATTAGCGGCCCATTGAACACTGAAGCTTTCTTT. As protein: CASSISGPLNTEAFF.

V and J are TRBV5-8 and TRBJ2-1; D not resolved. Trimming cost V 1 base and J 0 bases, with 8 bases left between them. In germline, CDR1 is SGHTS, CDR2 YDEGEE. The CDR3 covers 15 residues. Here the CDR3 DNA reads TGTGCCAGCAGCTTGAGGAGTTACTCCTACAATGAGCAGTTCTTC. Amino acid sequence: CASSLRSYSYNEQFF.

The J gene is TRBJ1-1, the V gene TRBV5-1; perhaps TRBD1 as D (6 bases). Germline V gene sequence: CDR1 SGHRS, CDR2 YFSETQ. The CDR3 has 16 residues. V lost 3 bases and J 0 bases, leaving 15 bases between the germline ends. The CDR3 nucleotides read TGCGCCAGCAGCTCCGGGACACCTACCATGAACACTGAAGCTTTCTTT. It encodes CASSSGTPTMNTEAFF.